This TCR beta chain emerged from a study of PD-1 blockade in classical Hodgkin lymphoma. Study-level findings and limits: CD4+ TCR diversity, unlike CD8+, rose significantly by C4D1. Repertoire differences have undefined causes, possibly disease activity or prior therapy.

Assay: immunoSEQ multiplex PCR; the TCRdb copy retains only in-frame clones and omits some. The data hold around 17,000 clones, with 85% observed a single time. Patients all relapsed after autologous stem cell transplantation, and there was variation in brentuximab vedotin exposure. Negative magnetic selection isolated CD4+ T cells from thawed PBMCs. Comment on this clone: Antigen: not known.

This CDR3 contains 15 residues. CDR1 SEHNR and CDR2 FQNEAQ come from the germline V gene (reference sequence). The V gene end was trimmed by 6 bases and the J gene end by 5 bases; junction bases not matched to a gene: 9. The clonotype was recovered from a human donor with classical Hodgkin lymphoma. The input for sequencing was CD4+ T cells from blood, taken at baseline. The chain combines TRBV7-9 with TRBJ2-5; TRBD1 matches 10 bases. The DNA for the CDR3 is TGTGCCAGCAGTCCGACGTGGGGACAGGGGGAGACCCAGTACTTC. Its protein product is CASSPTWGQGETQYF. The whole variable domain, filled in from reference TRBV7-9 and TRBJ2-5, reads DTGVSQNPRHKITKRGQNVTFRCDPISEHNRLYWYRQTLGQGPEFLTYFQNEAQLEKSRLLSDRFSAERPKGSFSTLEIQRTEQGDSAMYLCASSPTWGQGETQYFGPGTRLLVL.